Sequencing of this TCR beta chain was carried out in a study of blood T cell repertoires in COVID-19 (TCRdb year 2020). In terms of the full investigation: Samples covering the acute and convalescent phases of COVID-19 were provided by collaborators in the United States, Italy and Spain. The material from the prospective study consisted of cDNA or gDNA derived from T cells, B-cell-depleted T cells, or PBMCs. The dataset comprised deeply sampled blood TCRbeta repertoires from subjects exposed to, actively infected with, or recovered from COVID-19. The repertoires were released in a freely available public database meant as a resource for research on the immune response to SARS-CoV-2. Samples were obtained from the ongoing ImmuneRACE study (first 160 participants) and from over a thousand subjects provided by 6 global collaborators. Sample metadata almost always included a de-identified subject ID, COVID-19 status, age in years and sex. Where HLA class I and class II types were available, the types were taken from metadata supplied by the sample provider, not from assay-based typing. Points the paper makes about the study in general: How much clinical and demographic metadata was included differed by source and by participant, and the metadata was provided uncurated.

Whole blood was collected in K2EDTA tubes by collaborating institutions according to the institutions' own protocols. For TCRbeta analysis, collaborator samples were shipped as frozen whole blood, as isolated PBMCs, or as DNA extracted from either sample type. The CDR3 starts with the cysteine, ends with the phenylalanine, and has 14 residues. Only the CDR3 DNA stays, 42 bases, in frame from base 1. V sheds 4 bases and J sheds 2 bases, leaving 9 bases between their ends. Looking up the germline V gene yields CDR1 SGHRS and CDR2 YFSETQ. TCRbeta CDR3 regions were amplified from genomic DNA using the immunoSEQ Assay, a bias-controlled multiplex PCR. For the original study's pipeline: The number of nucleated cells in each sample was estimated from the amplification of reference gene primers within the assay. To quantify the absolute abundance of each unique TCRbeta CDR3 rearrangement, sequence reads were collapsed and filtered. For each sample, productive Simpson clonality was calculated as the square root of Simpson's diversity index over productive rearrangements. The immuneACCESS repertoire file appears here via TCRdb, limited to in-frame rearrangements. These files lack a portion of the clones; in checked studies, under half of the deficit traces to unresolved V genes, and the cause of the others is not known. The DNA was the basis for D and trimming; V, J and clone size are from that table. The sample profile shows over 100,000 clones; 91% of them were found once. 3.5% to 4.5% of the sample comes from the top ten.

Notes on this clone: Its binding antigen is unknown. Base qualities are missing; no much larger clone stands one base away.

The TCR sequence derives from a young man with acute or convalescent COVID-19. In this chain, TRBV5-1 is recombined with TRBJ2-2; matching of 5 bases hints at TRBD1 as the D gene. Material: peripheral blood. CDR3 region: CASSIGQNTGELFF. In nucleotides, the sequence is TGCGCCAGCAGCATAGGACAAAACACCGGGGAGCTGTTTTTT.